Below, one TCR beta chain is given with its context. Its antigen is not identified. These data are taken from a study of cytomegalovirus exposure and HLA in healthy donors. Findings of the study overall: A link between a missense DCLRE1C variant and TCR beta V- and J-gene trimming emerged from a later analysis. The majority of CMV-associated TCR beta chains were reported as apparently HLA-restricted in a later analysis.

V gave up 3 bases and J gave up 5 bases; unmatched junction bases: 6. Germline-derived CDR1 and CDR2 are LGHNA and YNFKEQ. The CDR3 spans 16 residues. The PCR made use of 60 Vbeta and 13 Jbeta primers. TCRdb's table, derived via immunoSEQ multiplex PCR, lists solely in-frame clones and lacks some. The table records some 120,000 clones, more than 60% of them present only once. The rearrangement joins TRBV4-2 to TRBJ2-1, with 11 positions matching TRBD2. The clonotype originates from a woman between 35 and 50 years old in good health and CMV-seronegative. The sequenced sample consisted of PBMCs. The CDR3 sequence is CASSHHSGGADNEQFF. CDR3 in DNA: TGTGCCAGCAGCCATCATAGCGGGGGGGCCGACAATGAGCAGTTCTTC.